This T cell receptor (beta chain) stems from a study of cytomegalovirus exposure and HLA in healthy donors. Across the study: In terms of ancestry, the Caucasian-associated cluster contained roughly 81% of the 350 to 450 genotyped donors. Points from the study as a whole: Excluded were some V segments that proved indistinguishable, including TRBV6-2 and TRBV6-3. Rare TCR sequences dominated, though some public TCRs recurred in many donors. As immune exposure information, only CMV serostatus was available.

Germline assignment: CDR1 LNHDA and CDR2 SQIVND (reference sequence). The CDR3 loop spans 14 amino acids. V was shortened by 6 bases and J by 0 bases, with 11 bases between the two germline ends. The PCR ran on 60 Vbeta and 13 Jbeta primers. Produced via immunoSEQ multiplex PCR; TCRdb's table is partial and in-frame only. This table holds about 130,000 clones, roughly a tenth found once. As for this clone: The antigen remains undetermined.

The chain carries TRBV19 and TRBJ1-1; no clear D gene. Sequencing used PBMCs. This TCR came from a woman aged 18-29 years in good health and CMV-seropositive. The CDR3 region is CASSPGLMNTEAFF. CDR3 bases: TGTGCCAGTAGCCCAGGACTGATGAACACTGAAGCTTTCTTT.